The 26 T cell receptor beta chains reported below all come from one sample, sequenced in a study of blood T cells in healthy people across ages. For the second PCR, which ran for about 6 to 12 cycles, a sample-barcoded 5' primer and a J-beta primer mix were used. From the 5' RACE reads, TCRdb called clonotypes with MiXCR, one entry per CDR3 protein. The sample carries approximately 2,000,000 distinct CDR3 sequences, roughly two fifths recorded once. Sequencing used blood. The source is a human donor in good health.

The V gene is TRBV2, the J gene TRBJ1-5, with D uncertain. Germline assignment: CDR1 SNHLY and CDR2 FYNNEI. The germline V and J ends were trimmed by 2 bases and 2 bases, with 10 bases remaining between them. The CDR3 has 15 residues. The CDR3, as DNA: TGTGCCAGCAGTGAACGTAGCGGTCGCAATCAGCCCCAGCATTTT. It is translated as CASSERSGRNQPQHF.

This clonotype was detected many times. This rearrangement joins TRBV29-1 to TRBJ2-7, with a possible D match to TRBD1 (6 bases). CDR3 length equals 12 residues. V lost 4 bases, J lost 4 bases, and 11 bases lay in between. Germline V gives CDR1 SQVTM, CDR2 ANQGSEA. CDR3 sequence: CSVGQAEYEQYF. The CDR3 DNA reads TGCAGCGTTGGACAGGCCGAATACGAGCAGTACTTC.

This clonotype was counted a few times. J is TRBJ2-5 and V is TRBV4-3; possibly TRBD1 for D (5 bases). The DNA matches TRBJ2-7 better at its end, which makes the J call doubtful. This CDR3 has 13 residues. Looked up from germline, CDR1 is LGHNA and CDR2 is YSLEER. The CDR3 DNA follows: TGCGCCAGCAGCCAATCGACAGCCGGCGAGCAGTACTTC. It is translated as CASSQSTAGEQYF.

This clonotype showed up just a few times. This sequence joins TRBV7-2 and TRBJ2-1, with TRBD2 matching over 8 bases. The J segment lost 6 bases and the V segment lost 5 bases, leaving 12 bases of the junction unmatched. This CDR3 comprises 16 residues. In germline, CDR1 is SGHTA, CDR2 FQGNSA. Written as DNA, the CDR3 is TGTGCCAGCAGCACCTCCGCCGGGGGGGCTGCCAATGAGCAGTTCTTC. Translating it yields CASSTSAGGAANEQFF.

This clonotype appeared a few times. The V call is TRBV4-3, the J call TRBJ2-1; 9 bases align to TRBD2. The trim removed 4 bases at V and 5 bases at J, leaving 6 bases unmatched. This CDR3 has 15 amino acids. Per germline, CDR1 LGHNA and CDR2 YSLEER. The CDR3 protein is CASSPGRGGNNEQFF. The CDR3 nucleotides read TGCGCCAGCAGCCCTGGGCGGGGGGGGAACAATGAGCAGTTCTTC.

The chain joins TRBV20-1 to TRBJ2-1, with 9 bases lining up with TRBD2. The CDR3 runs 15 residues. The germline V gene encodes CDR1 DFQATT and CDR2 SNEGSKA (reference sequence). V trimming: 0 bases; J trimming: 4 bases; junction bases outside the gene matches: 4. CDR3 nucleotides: TGCAGTGCTAGAGATCTGCTAGCGGGATACAATGAGCAGTTCTTC. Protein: CSARDLLAGYNEQFF.

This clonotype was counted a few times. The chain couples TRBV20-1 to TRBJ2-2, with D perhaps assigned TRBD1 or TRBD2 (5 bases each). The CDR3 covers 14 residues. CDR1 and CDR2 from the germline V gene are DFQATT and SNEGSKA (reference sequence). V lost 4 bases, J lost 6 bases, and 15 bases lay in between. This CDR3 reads CSAIGTAIAGELFF. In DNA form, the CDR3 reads TGCAGTGCTATCGGGACCGCAATAGCCGGGGAGCTGTTTTTT.

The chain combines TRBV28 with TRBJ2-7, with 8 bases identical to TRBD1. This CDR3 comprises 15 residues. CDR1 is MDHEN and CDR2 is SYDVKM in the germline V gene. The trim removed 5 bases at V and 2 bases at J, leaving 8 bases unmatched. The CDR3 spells CASSPTGGNTYEQYF. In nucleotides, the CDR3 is TGTGCCAGCAGTCCCACAGGGGGGAATACCTACGAGCAGTACTTC.

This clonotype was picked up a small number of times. The CDR3 sequence is CSARQPGQGYYQPQHF. The CDR3 nucleotides read TGCAGTGCTAGGCAACCGGGACAGGGCTATTACCAGCCCCAGCATTTT. The chain couples TRBV20-1 to TRBJ1-5, with TRBD1 matching 9 bases. This CDR3 has 16 amino acids. Germline V gene data show CDR1 as DFQATT and CDR2 as SNEGSKA (reference sequence). Losses at the gene ends were 3 bases for V and 7 bases for J; bases not matched to a gene: 13.

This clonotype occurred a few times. CDR3 sequence: CASSYSTEEQYF. The CDR3 DNA reads as TGTGCCAGCAGTTACTCGACGGAAGAGCAGTACTTC. V is TRBV6-2 or TRBV6-3 and J is TRBJ2-7; no definite D call. The CDR3 covers 12 residues. The V and J ends lost 0 bases and 7 bases respectively, with 7 bases between them. Germline CDR1 MNHEY, CDR2 SVGEGT.

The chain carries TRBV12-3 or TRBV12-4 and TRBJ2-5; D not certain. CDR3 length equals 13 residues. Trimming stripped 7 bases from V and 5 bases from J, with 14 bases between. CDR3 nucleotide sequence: TGTGCCAGCACCGGAGACGTTCAGGAGACCCAGTACTTC. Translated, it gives CASTGDVQETQYF.

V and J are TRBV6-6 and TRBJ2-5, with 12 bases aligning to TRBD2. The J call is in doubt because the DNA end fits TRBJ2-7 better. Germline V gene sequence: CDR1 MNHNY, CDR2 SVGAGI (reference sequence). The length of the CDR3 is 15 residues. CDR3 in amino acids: CASSLTSGGIGEQYF. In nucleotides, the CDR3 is TGTGCCAGCAGTTTGACTAGCGGGGGAATCGGCGAGCAGTACTTC.

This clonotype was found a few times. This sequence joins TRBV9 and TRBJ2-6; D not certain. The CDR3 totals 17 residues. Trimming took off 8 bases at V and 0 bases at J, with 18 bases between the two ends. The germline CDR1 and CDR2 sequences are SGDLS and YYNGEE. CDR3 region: CASQQSPTSSGANVLTF. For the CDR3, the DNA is TGTGCCAGTCAACAGAGCCCTACCTCCTCTGGGGCCAACGTCCTGACTTTC.

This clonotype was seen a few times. CDR3 DNA: TGCAGCGTTGACAGTATGTACCAAGAGACCCAGTACTTC. Amino acids: CSVDSMYQETQYF. The chain combines TRBV29-1 with TRBJ2-5, with D unclear. The CDR3 consists of 13 residues. Germline V gene sequence: CDR1 SQVTM, CDR2 ANQGSEA. Trimming shortened V by 3 bases and J by 0 bases, and 8 bases separated the two germline ends.

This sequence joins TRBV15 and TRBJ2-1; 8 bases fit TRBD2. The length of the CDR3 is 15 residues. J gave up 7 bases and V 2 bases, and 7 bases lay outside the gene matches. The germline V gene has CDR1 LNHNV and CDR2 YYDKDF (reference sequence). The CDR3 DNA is TGTGCCACCAGCAGACACTCCGCGGGGGGTAATGAGCAGTTCTTC. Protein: CATSRHSAGGNEQFF.

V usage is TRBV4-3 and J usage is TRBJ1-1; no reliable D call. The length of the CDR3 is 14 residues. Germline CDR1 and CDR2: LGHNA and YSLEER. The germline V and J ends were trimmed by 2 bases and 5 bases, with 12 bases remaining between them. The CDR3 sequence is CASSQSWRGTEAFF. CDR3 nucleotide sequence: TGCGCCAGCAGCCAAAGTTGGAGAGGGACTGAAGCTTTCTTT.

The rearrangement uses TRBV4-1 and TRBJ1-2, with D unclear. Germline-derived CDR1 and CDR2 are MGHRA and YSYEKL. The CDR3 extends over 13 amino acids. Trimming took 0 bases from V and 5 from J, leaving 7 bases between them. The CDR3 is CASSQESAYGYTF. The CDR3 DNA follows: TGCGCCAGCAGCCAAGAGTCGGCTTATGGCTACACCTTC.

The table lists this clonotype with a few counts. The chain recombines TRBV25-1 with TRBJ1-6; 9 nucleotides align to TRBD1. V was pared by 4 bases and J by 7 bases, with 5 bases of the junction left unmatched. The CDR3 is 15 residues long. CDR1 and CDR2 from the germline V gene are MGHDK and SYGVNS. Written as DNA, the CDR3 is TGTGCCAGCAGTGCAGGGACAGGGCGAAATTCACCCCTCCACTTT. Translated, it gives CASSAGTGRNSPLHF.

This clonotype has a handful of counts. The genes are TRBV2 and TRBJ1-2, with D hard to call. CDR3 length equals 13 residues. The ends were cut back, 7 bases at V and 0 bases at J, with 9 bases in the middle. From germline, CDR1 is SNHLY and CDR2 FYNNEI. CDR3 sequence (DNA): TGTGCCAGCATAAGGACCACTAACTATGGCTACACCTTC. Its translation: CASIRTTNYGYTF.

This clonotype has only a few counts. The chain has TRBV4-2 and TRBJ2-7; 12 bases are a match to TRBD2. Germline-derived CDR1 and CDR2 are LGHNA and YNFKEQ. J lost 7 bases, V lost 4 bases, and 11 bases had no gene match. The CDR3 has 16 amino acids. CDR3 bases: TGTGCCAGCAGCCCAACTGCTAGCGGGGGGGCCTGGGAGCAGTACTTC. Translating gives CASSPTASGGAWEQYF.

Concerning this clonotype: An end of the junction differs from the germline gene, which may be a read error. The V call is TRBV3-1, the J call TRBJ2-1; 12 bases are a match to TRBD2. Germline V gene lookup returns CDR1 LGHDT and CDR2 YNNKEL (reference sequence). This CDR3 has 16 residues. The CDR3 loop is CARSPRTSGDYNEQFF. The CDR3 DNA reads TGTGCCCGCAGCCCTCGGACTAGCGGGGACTACAATGAGCAGTTCTTC.

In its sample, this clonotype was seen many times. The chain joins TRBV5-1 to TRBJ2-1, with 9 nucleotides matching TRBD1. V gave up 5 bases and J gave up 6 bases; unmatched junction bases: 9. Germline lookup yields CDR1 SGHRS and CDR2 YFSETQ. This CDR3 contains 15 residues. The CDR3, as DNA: TGCGCCAGCAGTTCTGACAGGGGGAACCTCAATGAGCAGTTCTTC. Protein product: CASSSDRGNLNEQFF.

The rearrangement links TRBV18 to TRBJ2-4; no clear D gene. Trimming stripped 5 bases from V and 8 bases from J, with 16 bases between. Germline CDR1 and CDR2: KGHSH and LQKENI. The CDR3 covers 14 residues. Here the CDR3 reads CASSATGYWDIQYF. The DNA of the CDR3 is TGTGCCAGCTCAGCTACCGGTTATTGGGACATTCAGTACTTC. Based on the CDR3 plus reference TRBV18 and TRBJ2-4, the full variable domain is NAGVMQNPRHLVRRRGQEARLRCSPMKGHSHVYWYRQLPEEGLKFMVYLQKENIIDESGMPKERFSAEFPKEGPSILRIQQVVRGDSAAYFCASSATGYWDIQYFGAGTRLSVL.

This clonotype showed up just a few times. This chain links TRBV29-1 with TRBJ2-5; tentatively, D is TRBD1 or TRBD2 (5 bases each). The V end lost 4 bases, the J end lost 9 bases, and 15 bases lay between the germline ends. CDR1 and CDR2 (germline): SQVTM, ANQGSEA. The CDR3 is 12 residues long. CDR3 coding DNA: TGCAGCGTTGTTTGGAGCCTGGGGGCCCAGTACTTC. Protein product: CSVVWSLGAQYF.

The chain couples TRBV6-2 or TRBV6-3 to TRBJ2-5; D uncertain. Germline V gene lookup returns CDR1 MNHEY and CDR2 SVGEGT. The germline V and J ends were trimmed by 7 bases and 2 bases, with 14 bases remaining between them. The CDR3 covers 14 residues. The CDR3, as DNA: TGTGCCAGCAATGGCATCACCTATCAAGAGACCCAGTACTTC. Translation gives CASNGITYQETQYF.

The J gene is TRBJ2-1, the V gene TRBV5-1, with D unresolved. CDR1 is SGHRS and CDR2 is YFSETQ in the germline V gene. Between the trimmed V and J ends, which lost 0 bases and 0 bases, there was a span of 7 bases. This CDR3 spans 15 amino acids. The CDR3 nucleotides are TGCGCCAGCAGCTTGGAGACTCGCTCCTACAATGAGCAGTTCTTC. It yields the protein CASSLETRSYNEQFF. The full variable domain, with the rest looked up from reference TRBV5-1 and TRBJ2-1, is KAGVTQTPRYLIKTRGQQVTLSCSPISGHRSVSWYQQTPGQGLQFLFEYFSETQRNKGNFPGRFSGRQFSNSRSEMNVSTLELGDSALYLCASSLETRSYNEQFFGPGTRLTVL.